Following are 10 T cell receptor beta chains from one sample sequenced in a study of T cell responses to AZD1222 COVID-19 vaccine. Assay: immunoSEQ multiplex PCR; the TCRdb copy retains only in-frame clones and omits some. The repertoire holds 150,000 to 200,000 clones, approximately 93% seen once, with roughly 1% in the top ten. The sample in question was peripheral blood, obtained on day 0 of AZD1222 vaccination. The receptors here all came from an adult in good health.

V gene TRBV4-1 combines with J gene TRBJ2-6, with unresolved D. Per the germline V gene, CDR1 is MGHRA and CDR2 is YSYEKL. The V and J ends lost 4 bases and 0 bases respectively, with 7 bases between them. This CDR3 spans 15 amino acids. The chain's CDR3 is CASSLSYSGANVLTF. CDR3 in DNA: TGCGCCAGCAGCCTTAGCTACTCTGGGGCCAACGTCCTGACTTTC.

The chain recombines TRBV7-6 with TRBJ2-5; tentatively, D is TRBD1 (6 bases). This CDR3 contains 16 residues. The ends were cut back, 4 bases at V and 5 bases at J, with 20 bases in the middle. The V gene's germline CDR1 is SGHVS and CDR2 FNYEAQ. This CDR3 reads CASSSRPGPTGETQYF. CDR3 in DNA: TGTGCCAGCAGCTCCCGACCGGGACCCACAGGGGAGACCCAGTACTTC. The variable domain in full, with the rest retrieved from reference TRBV7-6 and TRBJ2-5, is GAGVSQSPRYKVTKRGQDVALRCDPISGHVSLYWYRQALGQGPEFLTYFNYEAQQDKSGLPNDRFSAERPEGSISTLTIQRTEQRDSAMYRCASSSRPGPTGETQYFGPGTRLLVL.

The count of this clone is one. The chain uses TRBV5-1 and TRBJ1-6, with D perhaps matching TRBD1 (6 bases). There are 15 residues in the CDR3. V was pared by 3 bases and J by 7 bases, with 14 bases between. Looked up from germline, CDR1 is SGHRS and CDR2 is YFSETQ. The CDR3 sequence: CASSSLQGPNSPLHF. DNA for the CDR3: TGCGCCAGCAGCTCCCTTCAGGGGCCCAATTCACCCCTCCACTTT.

This clone was seen just once. Additional DNA sequences in this sample encode the identical CDR3. The chain recombines TRBV2 with TRBJ1-2; unclear D gene. Germline lookup yields CDR1 SNHLY and CDR2 FYNNEI. Trimming stripped 6 bases from V and 3 bases from J, with 5 bases between. There are 11 residues in the CDR3. The CDR3 sequence is CASRQDYGYTF. In nucleotides, the CDR3 is TGTGCCAGCAGGCAAGACTATGGCTACACCTTC.

This chain connects TRBV28 to TRBJ2-7; D tentatively fits TRBD1 or TRBD2 (5 bases each). Germline V gives CDR1 MDHEN, CDR2 SYDVKM. V lost 5 bases and J 8 bases, leaving 19 bases between the germline ends. CDR3 length: 14 amino acids. The CDR3 nucleotides are TGTGCCAGCAGTCGGGACCGACTAAATGGAAAGCAGTACTTC. This translates into CASSRDRLNGKQYF.

This chain uses TRBV7-6 with TRBJ2-1; no firm D call. The CDR3 is 12 amino acids. The ends were cut back, 1 base at V and 8 bases at J, with 6 bases in the middle. Germline loops: CDR1 SGHVS, CDR2 FNYEAQ. The CDR3 DNA reads TGTGCCAGCAGCTTAGGTGGAGATGAGCAGTTCTTC. It encodes CASSLGGDEQFF.

The rearrangement links TRBV6-5 to TRBJ1-6; unclear D gene. This CDR3 has 15 amino acids. CDR1 is MNHEY, CDR2 SVGAGI, per germline. V was shortened by 7 bases and J by 7 bases, with 17 bases between the two germline ends. CDR3 DNA: TGTGCCAGCAAAATCCAGGCGCCCAGCAATTCACCCCTCCACTTT. This codes for CASKIQAPSNSPLHF.

The chain employs TRBV5-1 and TRBJ1-5; D call uncertain. Trimming removed 3 bases at V and 2 bases at J, with 9 bases between. The CDR3 length is 14 residues. Germline loops: CDR1 SGHRS, CDR2 YFSETQ. The CDR3, as DNA: TGCGCCAGCAGCTCAGGTTCCGGCAATCAGCCCCAGCATTTT. Translation: CASSSGSGNQPQHF.

The J gene is TRBJ2-1, the V gene TRBV19, with D hard to call. CDR1 LNHDA and CDR2 SQIVND come from the germline V gene (reference sequence). V was pared by 4 bases and J by 6 bases, with 7 bases between. The CDR3 has 12 residues. The CDR3 DNA is TGTGCCAGTAGTAAAGGGATCAATGAGCAGTTCTTC. Its translation is CASSKGINEQFF.

The CDR3 DNA reads as TGTGCCAGCAGCCTTAGTAGGGGGCCGGATCAGCCCCAGCATTTT. Its translation: CASSLSRGPDQPQHF. This rearrangement joins TRBV4-2 to TRBJ1-5; TRBD1 agrees at 7 bases. Germline V gene data show CDR1 as LGHNA and CDR2 as YNFKEQ. The CDR3 runs to 15 residues. Trimming took 4 bases from V and 5 from J; bases not matched to a gene: 8.